The TCR beta chain described here comes from a study of radiation and T cells in renal cell carcinoma. Sequencing was performed with immunoSEQ multiplex PCR; in TCRdb, only in-frame clones are kept and a portion is missing. The data contain approximately 120,000 clones, 82% of them singletons. Stated time point: baseline pretreatment blood. The sample's treatment: 15 Gy SBRT to primary tumor, nephrectomy 4 weeks later. Radiation-treated patients gave blood at baseline, week 2 and week 4. The patient's renal cell carcinoma had clear cell pathology. Germline CDR1 reads SGDLS; CDR2 reads YYNGEE. V lost 0 bases to trimming and J lost 6 bases, with 13 bases between them. CDR3 size: 15 residues.

The J gene is TRBJ2-1, the V gene TRBV9; a weak D match, TRBD2 (5 bases). The clonotype was recovered from an older woman with renal cell carcinoma. Sequencing used blood, obtained from a patient whose treatment included radiotherapy and nephrectomy. The CDR3 DNA reads TGTGCCAGCAGCGTAGGAGGGAGTGAGGTCAATGAGCAGTTCTTC. Its protein product is CASSVGGSEVNEQFF.